The rows below give T cell receptor beta chains drawn from one sample of a study of a mutant IDH1 vaccine in newly diagnosed glioma. What these receptors recognize is not known. Clones were sequenced by immunoSEQ multiplex PCR, and TCRdb holds only the in-frame ones, with some missing. The sample comprises roughly 86,000 clones, 75% to 85% of which are singletons, and around 5% rests with the top ten. The material was PBMCs, obtained from a glioma patient whose treatment included an IDH1 peptide vaccine. Source of these receptors: a man aged 35-49 years with glioma. The CDR3 runs from the conserved cysteine through the conserved F or W. The D gene is left open where the match is weak. The listing skips clone size in some rows; elsewhere it reads once, few, many or a size class.

CDR3: CAISVSAGGEYEQYF; DNA: TGTGCCATCAGTGTCTCAGCAGGGGGAGAATACGAGCAGTACTTC; V: TRBV10-3; D: TRBD1; J: TRBJ2-7; size: .
CDR3: CASSGQSRDNQPQHF; DNA: TGTGCCAGCAGTGGACAGTCCAGGGACAATCAGCCCCAGCATTTT; V: TRBV2; D: .; J: TRBJ1-5; size: .
CDR3: CASSYGQASETQYF; DNA: TGTGCCAGCAGTTACGGACAGGCCTCAGAGACCCAGTACTTC; V: TRBV6-5; D: TRBD1; J: TRBJ2-5; size: .
CDR3: CASSHASGNEQFF; DNA: TGCGCCAGCAGCCACGCGAGCGGGAATGAGCAGTTCTTC; V: TRBV4-3; D: .; J: TRBJ2-1; size: .
CDR3: CASSKLAGAYNEQFF; DNA: TGTGCCAGCAGCAAACTAGCGGGAGCCTACAATGAGCAGTTCTTC; V: TRBV7-2; D: TRBD2; J: TRBJ2-1; size: .
CDR3: CASSLVIGVSGNEQYF; DNA: TGTGCCAGCAGCTTAGTGATAGGGGTTTCTGGGAACGAGCAGTACTTC; V: TRBV7-2; D: .; J: TRBJ2-7; size: .
CDR3: CASSGAARSYGYTF; DNA: TGTGCCAGCAGTGGTGCAGCCCGGAGCTATGGCTACACCTTC; V: TRBV2; D: .; J: TRBJ1-2; size: .
CDR3: CASSDGGSQETQYF; DNA: TGCGCCAGCAGTGACGGGGGTTCCCAAGAGACCCAGTACTTC; V: TRBV10-1; D: .; J: TRBJ2-5; size: .
CDR3: CASTLRHGGNEQFF; DNA: TGTGCCAGTACCTTGAGACACGGGGGCAATGAGCAGTTCTTC; V: TRBV15; D: .; J: TRBJ2-1; size: .
CDR3: CASSLKRGDPGELFF; DNA: TGTGCCAGCAGCTTGAAAAGGGGCGATCCCGGGGAGCTGTTTTTT; V: TRBV5-4; D: .; J: TRBJ2-2; size: .
CDR3: CASSPSGSNQPQHF; DNA: TGTGCCAGCTCACCATCGGGGAGCAATCAGCCCCAGCATTTT; V: TRBV18; D: .; J: TRBJ1-5; size: .
CDR3: CASSITHAEETQYF; DNA: TGTGCCAGCAGCATCACCCACGCTGAAGAGACCCAGTACTTC; V: TRBV7-9; D: .; J: TRBJ2-5; size: .
CDR3: CASSLRGTGLINEQFF; DNA: TGTGCCAGCAGCCTCCGGGGGACAGGGTTGATCAATGAGCAGTTCTTC; V: TRBV4-2; D: TRBD1; J: TRBJ2-1; size: once
CDR3: CAWSVLGIPNTEAFF; DNA: TGTGCCTGGAGTGTACTAGGCATACCGAACACTGAAGCTTTCTTT; V: TRBV30; D: .; J: TRBJ1-1; size: few
CDR3: CASSLLTSAPGVTQYF; DNA: TGTGCCAGCAGCTTACTCACTAGCGCCCCGGGGGTTACGCAGTATTTT; V: TRBV7-6; D: TRBD2; J: TRBJ2-3; size: .
CDR3: CASSVFSGTGGYEQYF; DNA: TGTGCCAGCAGTGTCTTTTCCGGGACAGGGGGCTACGAGCAGTACTTC; V: TRBV28; D: TRBD1; J: TRBJ2-7; size: .
CDR3: CASRRGQYNSPLHF; DNA: TGTGCCAGCCGTCGGGGACAGTATAATTCACCCCTCCACTTT; V: TRBV27; D: TRBD1; J: TRBJ1-6; size: once
CDR3: CASSLLGGLATNEKLFF; DNA: TGCGCCAGCAGCCTGTTGGGGGGGTTAGCAACTAATGAAAAACTGTTTTTT; V: TRBV4-3; D: .; J: TRBJ1-4; size: .
CDR3: CASSPGHSTDTQYF; DNA: TGCGCCAGCAGCCCGGGACATTCCACAGATACGCAGTATTTT; V: TRBV5-1; D: .; J: TRBJ2-3; size: .
CDR3: CASSQPGRFRINTEAFF; DNA: TGCGCCAGCAGCCAGCCGGGCAGGTTCCGTATAAACACTGAAGCTTTCTTT; V: TRBV4-1; D: .; J: TRBJ1-1; size: .
CDR3: CASSLPTGSSGNTIYF; DNA: TGCGCCAGCAGCCTACCAACAGGGAGCTCTGGAAACACCATATATTTT; V: TRBV10-2; D: .; J: TRBJ1-3; size: .
CDR3: CASSSNLRGENTEAFF; DNA: TGCGCCAGCAGCTCGAACCTCAGGGGGGAGAACACTGAAGCTTTCTTT; V: TRBV5-1; D: TRBD1; J: TRBJ1-1; size: .
CDR3: CASSQDEDSGANVLTF; DNA: TGTGCCAGCAGCCAAGATGAGGACTCTGGGGCCAACGTCCTGACTTTC; V: TRBV4-2; D: .; J: TRBJ2-6; size: .
CDR3: CASSPWDNSYEQYF; DNA: TGTGCCAGCAGCCCCTGGGACAACTCCTACGAGCAGTACTTC; V: TRBV7-9; D: .; J: TRBJ2-7; size: .
CDR3: CASSFSVPYEQYF; DNA: TGTGCCAGCAGTTTCTCGGTCCCCTACGAGCAGTACTTC; V: TRBV27; D: .; J: TRBJ2-7; size: .
CDR3: CATSRGLAGGEDTQYF; DNA: TGTGCCACCAGCAGGGGTCTAGCGGGAGGGGAAGATACGCAGTATTTT; V: TRBV15; D: TRBD2; J: TRBJ2-3; size: .
CDR3: CASSVEPVSADTQYF; DNA: TGTGCCAGCAGCGTGGAACCAGTGTCAGCAGATACGCAGTATTTT; V: TRBV5-8; D: .; J: TRBJ2-3; size: .
CDR3: CASSVVASGSTDTQYF; DNA: TGTGCCAGCAGCGTAGTAGCTAGCGGGAGCACAGATACGCAGTATTTT; V: TRBV9; D: TRBD2; J: TRBJ2-3; size: .
CDR3: CASSEYSGGAEDTQYF; DNA: TGTGCCAGCAGCGAATACTCGGGGGGAGCGGAAGATACGCAGTATTTT; V: TRBV2; D: TRBD2; J: TRBJ2-3; size: .
CDR3: CAISESARVSYTF; DNA: TGTGCCATCAGTGAGTCGGCGAGAGTTAGCTACACCTTC; V: TRBV10-3; D: .; J: TRBJ1-2; size: .
CDR3: CASSILLLGQPQHF; DNA: TGTGCCAGTAGTATTCTTTTGTTAGGTCAGCCCCAGCATTTT; V: TRBV19; D: .; J: TRBJ1-5; size: once
CDR3: CASSSRDRGIWGEQYF; DNA: TGTGCCAGCAGCTCAAGGGACAGGGGCATCTGGGGAGAGCAGTACTTC; V: TRBV5-6; D: TRBD1; J: TRBJ2-7; size: .
CDR3: CASSQDIAGGTNPTQYF; DNA: TGTGCCAGCAGCCAAGATATAGCGGGGGGGACAAACCCGACCCAGTACTTC; V: TRBV14; D: TRBD2; J: TRBJ2-5; size: .
CDR3: CASSLDGQGRNTGELFF; DNA: TGTGCCAGCAGCTTGGATGGACAGGGTCGTAACACCGGGGAGCTGTTTTTT; V: TRBV5-6; D: TRBD1; J: TRBJ2-2; size: .